This TCR beta chain stems from a study of blood T cells in healthy people across ages. Overall study results and limits: More naive CD4+ cells and higher diversity marked long-lived donors relative to aged donors. Diversity of TCR beta per million T cells declined in a roughly linear way with age.

In its sample, this clonotype was seen a few times. The antigen is unknown. Through a sample-barcoded 5' primer and a J-beta primer mix, a second PCR was run for roughly 7 to 11 cycles. TCRdb processed the 5' RACE reads anew with MiXCR; each CDR3 protein has one entry. Of 1.4 million to 1.5 million distinct CDR3 sequences listed, roughly 40% are singletons. From germline, CDR1 is MNHEY and CDR2 SVGAGI. Trimming removed 0 bases at V and 4 bases at J, with 9 bases between. The CDR3 totals 14 residues. Per sample, no less than 5 micrograms of total RNA were extracted. The sequence was obtained from a woman under 30 in good health. The sample was blood. The rearrangement joins TRBV6-5 to TRBJ1-2, with a possible D match to TRBD1 (5 bases). CDR3 nucleotide sequence: TGTGCCAGCAGTTACTCGGGGCAGAGCTATGGCTACACCTTC. It codes for CASSYSGQSYGYTF.